Following are 21 T cell receptor beta chains from one sample sequenced in a study of metastatic and nonmetastatic thyroid tumors. TCRdb re-called clones from the PCR reads using MiXCR. The data show under 25,000 clones, under 35% seen once. Patients were all untreated before their thyroid surgery. The sequenced material came from blood. The receptors were gathered from a female donor with papillary thyroid cancer or a benign thyroid nodule (not recorded which). Some clones in this sample may be carry-over from other donors' samples.

This clone was counted between two and nine times. The chain is built from TRBV12-3 or TRBV12-4 and TRBJ2-7; D may be TRBD2 (6 bases). Between the trimmed V and J ends, which lost 3 bases and 0 bases, there was a span of 9 bases. The CDR3 runs 14 residues. The CDR3 DNA reads as TGTGCCAGCAGTTTTCATAGCGGCTCCTACGAGCAGTACTTC. Its translation is CASSFHSGSYEQYF.

In its sample, this clone was seen many times. This chain links TRBV20-1 with TRBJ2-7, with D maybe TRBD2 (5 bases). CDR3 length equals 16 residues. Looked up from germline, CDR1 is DFQATT and CDR2 is SNEGSKA (reference sequence). V was pared by 0 bases and J by 7 bases, with 22 bases between. CDR3 bases: TGCAGTGCTAGAGATCGTCAGGCGGGCCCTTTGGGGGAGCAGTACTTC. It yields the protein CSARDRQAGPLGEQYF.

This clone showed up many times. V usage is TRBV20-1 and J usage is TRBJ1-3; no clear D. The CDR3 runs 12 residues. Between the trimmed V and J ends, which lost 7 bases and 4 bases, there was a span of 11 bases. CDR1 is DFQATT, CDR2 SNEGSKA, per germline (reference sequence). The CDR3 loop reads CSVGGPGNTIYF. The DNA for the CDR3 is TGCAGTGTTGGAGGGCCCGGAAACACCATATATTTT.

By share of the sample, this clone is medium-sized. The chain links TRBV12-3 or TRBV12-4 to TRBJ2-3, with 8 bases lining up with TRBD2. Trimming took 7 bases from V and 8 from J; bases not matched to a gene: 11. This CDR3 is built from 14 residues. CDR3 coding DNA: TGTGCCAGCATGGAACTGGCCGGGGGGGCTACGCAGTATTTT. Translating it yields CASMELAGGATQYF.

By share, this clone ranks as medium-sized. The chain is built from TRBV2 and TRBJ2-7; no clear D gene. The CDR3 totals 11 residues. The V gene lost 1 base and the J gene lost 7 bases, with 5 bases spanning the gap. Germline CDR1 and CDR2: SNHLY and FYNNEI. Here the CDR3 DNA reads TGTGCCAGCAGTGAAGGGGTGGAGCAGTACTTC. Amino acid sequence: CASSEGVEQYF.

The chain uses TRBV20-1 and TRBJ2-1; 13 bases map to TRBD2. The V gene's germline CDR1 is DFQATT and CDR2 SNEGSKA (reference sequence). CDR3 length equals 19 residues. The V segment lost 3 bases and the J segment 0 bases; nucleotides outside the gene matches: 11. This chain's CDR3 is CSASDGLAGVSSSYNEQFF. The CDR3 DNA is TGCAGTGCTAGCGACGGACTAGCGGGAGTTTCGAGCTCCTACAATGAGCAGTTCTTC.

This clone was observed at least ten times. The chain recombines TRBV11-3 with TRBJ2-1; no firm D call. Between the trimmed V and J ends, which lost 3 bases and 0 bases, there was a span of 12 bases. The CDR3 totals 16 residues. CDR1 is SGHNT and CDR2 is YENEEA in the germline V gene. The CDR3 DNA reads as TGTGCCAGCAGCTTCGATCAGCAAGTCTCCTACAATGAGCAGTTCTTC. Translation: CASSFDQQVSYNEQFF.

The table lists this clone with many counts. The V gene is TRBV9, the J gene TRBJ1-3; no firm D call. The CDR3 is 15 residues long. V lost 4 bases to trimming and J lost 0 bases, with 11 bases between them. Germline CDR1 and CDR2: SGDLS and YYNGEE. CDR3: CASSRQAGSGNTIYF. In nucleotides, the CDR3 is TGTGCCAGCAGCAGGCAGGCTGGCTCTGGAAACACCATATATTTT.

This clone turned up a few times. The gene calls are TRBV5-1 and TRBJ2-7, with 7 bases matching TRBD2. Trimming took 0 bases from V and 6 from J; bases not matched to a gene: 9. The germline V gene has CDR1 SGHRS and CDR2 YFSETQ. This CDR3 has 15 amino acids. This chain's CDR3 is CASSLGDYSSSEQYF. The CDR3 bases are TGCGCCAGCAGCTTGGGGGACTACAGCTCTAGCGAGCAGTACTTC.

This clone was recorded a few times. This chain uses TRBV28 with TRBJ2-7; either TRBD1 or TRBD2 may supply D (6 bases each). V lost 8 bases and J 2 bases, leaving 22 bases between the germline ends. The CDR3 sequence is 16 residues long. In germline, CDR1 is MDHEN, CDR2 SYDVKM. CDR3 nucleotides: TGTGCCAGCTCGACAACGGGGGCGGGCTTGACCTACGAGCAGTACTTC. This translates into CASSTTGAGLTYEQYF. The full variable domain, completed using reference TRBV28 and TRBJ2-7, is DVKVTQSSRYLVKRTGEKVFLECVQDMDHENMFWYRQDPGLGLRLIYFSYDVKMKEKGDIPEGYSVSREKKERFSLILESASTNQTSMYLCASSTTGAGLTYEQYFGPGTRLTVT.

The V gene is TRBV18, the J gene TRBJ1-2; D call uncertain. V was pared by 2 bases and J by 6 bases, with 25 bases between. The CDR3 length is 18 residues. The germline V gene encodes CDR1 KGHSH and CDR2 LQKENI. The DNA for the CDR3 is TGTGCCAGCTCACCATTGGCCCCCGCTGCGGAGGGTTCTAATGGCTACACCTTC. As protein: CASSPLAPAAEGSNGYTF.

The chain is built from TRBV3-1 and TRBJ2-3, with D uncertain. Germline V gene lookup returns CDR1 LGHDT and CDR2 YNNKEL (reference sequence). This CDR3 is built from 13 residues. V lost 1 base, J lost 5 bases, and 7 bases lay in between. The CDR3 protein is CASSQAGRDTQYF. In DNA, the CDR3 is TGTGCCAGCAGCCAAGCGGGCCGAGATACGCAGTATTTT.

CDR3 amino acids: CASSRRASGFQETQYF. In DNA form, the CDR3 reads TGTGCCAGCAGCCGAAGGGCTAGCGGTTTCCAAGAGACCCAGTACTTC. This sequence joins TRBV7-3 and TRBJ2-5; TRBD2 matches at 7 bases. V shed 5 bases and J 1 base; nucleotides not matched to a gene: 10. Germline CDR1 reads SGHTA; CDR2 reads FQGTGA. This CDR3 region has 16 residues.

This clone was seen only a few times. The chain employs TRBV10-3 and TRBJ1-2; D gene uncertain. CDR1 ENHRY and CDR2 SYGVKD come from the germline V gene. The germline V and J ends were trimmed by 0 bases and 6 bases, with 8 bases remaining between them. CDR3 length equals 13 residues. The CDR3 spells CAISESIKDGYTF. CDR3 DNA sequence: TGTGCCATCAGTGAGTCAATAAAAGATGGCTACACCTTC.

The chain recombines TRBV27 with TRBJ2-3; 9 bases are shared with TRBD2. CDR3 length: 18 amino acids. Germline trimming cut 2 bases from V and 1 base from J; bases unmatched to any gene: 10. Germline lookup yields CDR1 MNHEY and CDR2 SMNVEV (reference sequence). CDR3 loop: CASSLSYSGRSRTDTQYF. CDR3 sequence (DNA): TGTGCCAGCAGTTTAAGTTACAGCGGGAGGTCTCGCACAGATACGCAGTATTTT.

This clone is deemed medium-sized. Other DNA sequences of this sample code for an identical CDR3. The J gene is TRBJ2-2, the V gene TRBV24-1; D gene unclear. Per the germline V gene, CDR1 is KGHDR and CDR2 is SFDVKD. The V gene lost 5 bases and the J gene lost 2 bases, with 8 bases spanning the gap. The CDR3 is made up of 14 amino acids. The CDR3 loop is CATSVGSNTGELFF. For the CDR3, the DNA is TGTGCCACCAGTGTCGGGTCCAACACCGGGGAGCTGTTTTTT.

The chain has TRBV11-3 and TRBJ1-4; TRBD1 aligns across 9 bases. The CDR3 is 15 amino acids. Trimming at V came to 3 bases and at J to 7 bases, leaving 6 bases not matched to a gene. Germline values: CDR1 SGHNT, CDR2 YENEEA. The CDR3 is CASSFEGQGREKLFF. The CDR3 DNA is TGTGCCAGCAGCTTCGAGGGACAGGGTCGTGAAAAACTGTTTTTT.

This clone was recorded a few times. This rearrangement joins TRBV12-3 or TRBV12-4 to TRBJ1-1, with 7 bases fitting TRBD1. The trim removed 3 bases at V and 3 bases at J, leaving 16 bases unmatched. CDR3 length: 18 residues. CDR3 protein: CASSFERTGPSRDTEAFF. As DNA, the CDR3 is TGTGCCAGCAGTTTTGAGAGGACAGGCCCCTCTAGAGACACTGAAGCTTTCTTT.

The V gene is TRBV7-3, the J gene TRBJ2-5; TRBD1 is a possible D gene (6 bases). This CDR3 spans 13 amino acids. The germline V gene encodes CDR1 SGHTA and CDR2 FQGTGA. Trimming took off 4 bases at V and 4 bases at J, with 10 bases between the two ends. The CDR3 sequence: CASSSGVAETQYF. CDR3 bases: TGTGCCAGCAGCTCAGGGGTGGCAGAGACCCAGTACTTC. Using reference TRBV7-3 and TRBJ2-5 for the parts outside the CDR3, the full variable domain is GAGVSQTPSNKVTEKGKYVELRCDPISGHTALYWYRQSLGQGPEFLIYFQGTGAADDSGLPNDRFFAVRPEGSVSTLKIQRTERGDSAVYLCASSSGVAETQYFGPGTRLLVL.

The V and J genes are TRBV6-2 or TRBV6-3 and TRBJ2-2; 7 bases agree with TRBD1. CDR3 length: 13 residues. With V trimmed by 7 bases and J by 9 bases, 8 bases remained unmatched. Germline V gives CDR1 MNHEY, CDR2 SVGEGT. CDR3 sequence reads: CASKGGGHRELFF. The CDR3 DNA sequence: TGTGCCAGCAAAGGGGGCGGGCACCGGGAGCTGTTTTTT.

This clone is judged large. The same CDR3 arises from other DNA sequences in this sample as well. The rearrangement links TRBV6-5 to TRBJ1-1; D unclear. Trimming left V 2 bases short and J 1 base short, with 5 bases between. Germline CDR1 MNHEY, CDR2 SVGAGI. The CDR3 totals 13 residues. For the CDR3, the DNA is TGTGCCAGCAGTTACGGCGGGAACACTGAAGCTTTCTTT. Its translation: CASSYGGNTEAFF.